Following are 11 T cell receptor beta chains from one sample sequenced in a study of regulatory T cells in long-lasting Graves disease. CDR3 regions were amplified by Arm-PCR using iRepertoire HTBI primers to build TCR beta libraries. TCRdb used MiXCR to reprocess the multiplex PCR reads, holding one entry per CDR3 protein. The data show about 440,000 distinct CDR3 sequences, about 15% seen once. Time point here: newly diagnosed GD, antithyroid drugs for less than 3 months. RNA isolated from PBMCs was used to make the TCR library. The same data also went into a second study, on T cells in Graves' hyperthyroidism and ophthalmopathy.

Material: peripheral blood mononuclear cells (PBMCs), obtained at new diagnosis, from a patient treated with antithyroid drugs. The receptors were sampled from a woman in her 30s with Graves disease.

Ten or more counts support this clonotype. The chain is built from TRBV7-9 and TRBJ2-7, with TRBD2 matching over 10 bases. Trimming took 2 bases from V and 3 from J; bases not matched to a gene: 1. This CDR3 comprises 14 residues. CDR1 is SEHNR, CDR2 FQNEAQ, per germline (reference sequence). The CDR3 bases are TGTGCCAGCAGCTTACCTAGCGGGAGCTACGAGCAGTACTTC. Its protein product is CASSLPSGSYEQYF.

This clonotype appeared many times. This chain connects TRBV12-3 or TRBV12-4 to TRBJ1-2; TRBD1 is a possible D gene (6 bases). Trimming stripped 7 bases from V and 5 bases from J, with 14 bases between. The CDR3 spans 13 residues. CDR3 amino acids: CASTPDSVYGYTF. The CDR3 DNA is TGTGCCAGCACCCCGGACAGTGTTTATGGCTACACCTTC.

The gene calls are TRBV10-3 and TRBJ2-7; tentative D call: TRBD1 (6 bases). The germline V gene has CDR1 ENHRY and CDR2 SYGVKD. The CDR3 consists of 16 residues. Trimming removed 0 bases from V and 9 bases from J, with 21 bases in between. CDR3: CAISESRTGEQGGQYF. The DNA of the CDR3 is TGTGCCATCAGTGAGTCAAGGACTGGAGAGCAAGGGGGGCAGTACTTC.

This clonotype has a count of ten or more. This sequence joins TRBV3-1 and TRBJ1-4; unclear D gene. Germline lookup yields CDR1 LGHDT and CDR2 YNNKEL (reference sequence). Trimming took off 2 bases at V and 8 bases at J, with 12 bases between the two ends. The length of the CDR3 is 14 residues. CDR3 sequence (DNA): TGTGCCAGCAGCCAAAAGTCCCTATACGAAAAACTGTTTTTT. Translation gives CASSQKSLYEKLFF. Combining the CDR3 with reference TRBV3-1 and TRBJ1-4 gives the whole variable domain DTAVSQTPKYLVTQMGNDKSIKCEQNLGHDTMYWYKQDSKKFLKIMFSYNNKELIINETVPNRFSPKSPDKAHLNLHINSLELGDSAVYFCASSQKSLYEKLFFGSGTQLSVL.

The sample holds many counts of this clonotype. This chain links TRBV20-1 with TRBJ2-1; D is uncertain. The ends were cut back, 5 bases at V and 6 bases at J, with 29 bases in the middle. The CDR3 runs to 18 residues. Germline CDR1 DFQATT, CDR2 SNEGSKA (reference sequence). The CDR3 protein is CSAPVSFQRALVFNEQFF. The CDR3, as DNA: TGCAGTGCTCCAGTCAGTTTCCAGCGAGCTTTGGTCTTCAATGAGCAGTTCTTC.

This clonotype was seen at least ten times. This chain uses TRBV2 with TRBJ1-5; D gene unclear. Germline CDR1 reads SNHLY; CDR2 reads FYNNEI. The V gene lost 2 bases and the J gene lost 3 bases, with 8 bases spanning the gap. The CDR3 spans 14 residues. The CDR3 here is CASSEIGVNQPQHF. DNA for the CDR3: TGTGCCAGCAGTGAAATTGGGGTCAATCAGCCCCAGCATTTT.

There are many counts of this clonotype. This chain uses TRBV7-8 with TRBJ2-1; 9 bases match TRBD2. Germline assignment: CDR1 SGHVS and CDR2 FQNEAQ. V was pared by 1 base and J by 8 bases, with 12 bases of the junction left unmatched. The CDR3 covers 17 residues. CDR3 residues: CASSLVVLAGVKYEQFF. CDR3 DNA sequence: TGTGCCAGCAGCTTAGTGGTGTTAGCGGGAGTGAAGTATGAGCAGTTCTTC.

The chain recombines TRBV6-2 or TRBV6-3 with TRBJ2-7, with 7 nucleotides matching TRBD2. The V gene end was trimmed by 4 bases and the J gene end by 0 bases; junction bases not matched to a gene: 9. CDR1 and CDR2 (germline): MNHEY, SVGEGT. The CDR3 is made up of 16 amino acids. CDR3 sequence reads: CASSSGVGGSSYEQYF. For the CDR3, the DNA is TGTGCCAGCAGTTCCGGCGTGGGGGGGAGCTCCTACGAGCAGTACTTC.

This clonotype came up many times. The chain carries TRBV30 and TRBJ1-3; tentative D call: TRBD1 (5 bases). The CDR3 runs 13 residues. Trimming cost V 2 bases and J 1 base, with 6 bases left between them. Germline-derived CDR1 and CDR2 are GTSNPN and SVGIG (reference sequence). CDR3 nucleotide sequence: TGTGCCTGGAGTAAGGGGTCTGGAAACACCATATATTTT. Protein product: CAWSKGSGNTIYF.

In its sample, this clonotype was seen many times. This chain uses TRBV5-1 with TRBJ2-3; 9 nucleotides line up with TRBD2. Germline V gene lookup returns CDR1 SGHRS and CDR2 YFSETQ. After removal of 6 bases from V and 0 bases from J, the junction contained 8 bases not matched to a gene. This CDR3 region has 16 residues. CDR3 region: CASTTSGSTSTDTQYF. The DNA of the CDR3 is TGCGCCAGCACTACTAGCGGGTCCACTAGCACAGATACGCAGTATTTT.

This clonotype was seen many times. The chain links TRBV3-1 to TRBJ2-3, with 16 bases that match TRBD2. This CDR3 is built from 19 residues. The J segment lost 3 bases and the V segment lost 3 bases, leaving 9 bases of the junction unmatched. The germline CDR1 and CDR2 sequences are LGHDT and YNNKEL (reference sequence). CDR3 loop: CASSHGLGLAGGPTDTQYF. The CDR3 DNA is TGTGCCAGCAGCCACGGTTTGGGACTAGCGGGAGGGCCGACAGATACGCAGTATTTT.